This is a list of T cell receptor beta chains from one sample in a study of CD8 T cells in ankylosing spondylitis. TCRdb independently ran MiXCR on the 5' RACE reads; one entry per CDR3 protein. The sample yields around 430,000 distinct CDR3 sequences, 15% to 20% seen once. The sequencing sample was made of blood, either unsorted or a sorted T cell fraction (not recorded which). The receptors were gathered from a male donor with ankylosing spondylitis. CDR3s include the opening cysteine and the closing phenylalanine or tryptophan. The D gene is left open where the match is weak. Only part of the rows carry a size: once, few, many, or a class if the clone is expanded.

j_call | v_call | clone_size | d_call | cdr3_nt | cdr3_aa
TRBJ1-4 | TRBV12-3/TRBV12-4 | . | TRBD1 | TGTGCCAGCGGGACAGCGGCAACTAATGAAAAACTGTTTTTT | CASGTAATNEKLFF
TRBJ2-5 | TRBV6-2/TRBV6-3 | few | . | TGTGCCAGCAGTGACCTACATCGGGGCCAAGAGACCCAGTACTTC | CASSDLHRGQETQYF
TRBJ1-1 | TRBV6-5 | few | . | TGTGCCAGCAGTTACGGAGGGACGGGTAACACTGAAGCTTTCTTT | CASSYGGTGNTEAFF
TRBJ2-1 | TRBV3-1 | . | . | TGTGCCAGCAGCCAAGCGGGACGCCGCTCCTACAATGAGCAGTTCTTC | CASSQAGRRSYNEQFF
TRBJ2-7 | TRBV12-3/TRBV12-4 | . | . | TGTGCCAGCAGTTTCTACGTCGGCGAGCAGTACTTC | CASSFYVGEQYF
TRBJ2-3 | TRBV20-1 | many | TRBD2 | TGCAGTGCTGAGCCCGGGGGGGCGAGAGATACGCAGTATTTT | CSAEPGGARDTQYF
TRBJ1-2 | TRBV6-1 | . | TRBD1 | TGTGCCAGCAGTGAAGTTGCAGGGGGTGGCTACACCTTC | CASSEVAGGGYTF
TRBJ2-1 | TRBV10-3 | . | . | TGTGCCACAGGCAAACGGGGGTTGTTAAGCTCCTACAATGAGCAGTTCTTC | CATGKRGLLSSYNEQFF
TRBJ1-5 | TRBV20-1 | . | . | TGCAGTGCCAATAATAGGGTTTTAGGTGGCAATCAGCCCCAGCATTTT | CSANNRVLGGNQPQHF
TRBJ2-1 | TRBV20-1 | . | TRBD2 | TGCAGTGCTAGAGGGTTTGCGGGGGGCTCCTACAATGAGCAGTTCTTC | CSARGFAGGSYNEQFF
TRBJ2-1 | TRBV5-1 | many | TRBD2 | TGCGCCAGCAGCCTACCGGGACTAGCGGGAGGGCCGTTGTACAATGAGCAGTTCTTC | CASSLPGLAGGPLYNEQFF
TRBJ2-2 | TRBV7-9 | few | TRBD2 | TGTGCCAGCAGCCGGACTAGCGAGTCGACCGGGGAGCTGTTTTTT | CASSRTSESTGELFF
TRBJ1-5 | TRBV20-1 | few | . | TGCAGTGCTAGAGATGGGCAGGGTTATAGCAATCAGCCCCAGCATTTT | CSARDGQGYSNQPQHF
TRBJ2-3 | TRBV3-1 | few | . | TGTGCCAGCAGCCAAGCCCCGGATACGCAGTATTTT | CASSQAPDTQYF
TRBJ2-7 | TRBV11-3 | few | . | TGTGCCAGCAGCAGTACAGGGACCTACTCCTACGAGCAGTACTTC | CASSSTGTYSYEQYF
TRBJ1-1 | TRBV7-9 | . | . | TGTGCCAGCACCAATCTTAGGGCGACTGAAGCTTTCTTT | CASTNLRATEAFF
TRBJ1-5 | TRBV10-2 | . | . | TGCGCCAGCAGTGAAGGAAGCAATCAGCCCCAGCATTTT | CASSEGSNQPQHF
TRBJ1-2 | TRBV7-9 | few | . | TGTGCCAGCAGCTTAATTCCGGGGGCCTATGGCTACACCTTC | CASSLIPGAYGYTF
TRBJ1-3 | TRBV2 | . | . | TGTGCCAGCAGTGAATCGGTGGCAGGGCTGGCTGGAAACACCATATATTTT | CASSESVAGLAGNTIYF
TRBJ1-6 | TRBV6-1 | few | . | TGTGCCAGCAGTAGGACAGTATATGATAATTCACCCCTCCACTTT | CASSRTVYDNSPLHF
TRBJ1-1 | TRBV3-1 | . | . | TGTGCCAGCAGCCAAGATTCGGAGACTGAAGCTTTCTTT | CASSQDSETEAFF
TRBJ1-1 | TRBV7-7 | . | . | TGTGCCAGCAGTAACGGCGGCAGCACTGAAGCTTTCTTT | CASSNGGSTEAFF
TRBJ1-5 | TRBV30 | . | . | TGTGCCTGGAGTGCGGACAACGGTCACCAGCCCCAGCATTTT | CAWSADNGHQPQHF
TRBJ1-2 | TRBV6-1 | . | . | TGTGCCAGCATGAAGGACACCAACCCGGGGGGCTACACCTTC | CASMKDTNPGGYTF
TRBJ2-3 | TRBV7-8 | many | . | TGTGCCAGCAGCAGGGGAAGGGGCGGCACAGATACGCAGTATTTT | CASSRGRGGTDTQYF
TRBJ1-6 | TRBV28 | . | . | TGTGCCAGCAACCGACAGAGCTCCTATAATTCACCCCTCCACTTT | CASNRQSSYNSPLHF
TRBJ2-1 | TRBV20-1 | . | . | TGCAGTGCCCTCGACGGTCCGGAGCAGTTCTTC | CSALDGPEQFF
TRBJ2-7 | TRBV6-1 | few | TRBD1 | TGTGCCAGCAGTGAAGGGGGACAGGGGTACGAGCAGTACTTC | CASSEGGQGYEQYF
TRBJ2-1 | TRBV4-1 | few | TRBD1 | TGCGCCAGCAGCCACACAGGGGAGCGTAATAGCTATGAGCAGTTCTTC | CASSHTGERNSYEQFF
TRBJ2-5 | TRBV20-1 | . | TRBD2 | TGCAGTGTTGTTCCTCCTAGCGGGAGGGAGGAGACCCAGTACTTC | CSVVPPSGREETQYF
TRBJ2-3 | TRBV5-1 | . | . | TGCGCCAGCAGCTTGGTCCGGGACCTAGGGGGAGATACGCAGTATTTT | CASSLVRDLGGDTQYF
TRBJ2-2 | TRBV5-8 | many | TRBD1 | TGTGCCAGCAGTTTCGGGACAGGGAACACCGGGGAGCTGTTTTTT | CASSFGTGNTGELFF
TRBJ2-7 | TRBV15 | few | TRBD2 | TGTGCCACCAGCAGAGAATCAGCGGGAGTCGCGTACGAGCAGTACTTC | CATSRESAGVAYEQYF
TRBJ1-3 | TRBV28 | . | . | TGTGCCACGCTAGGATGGGGCTCTGGAAACACCATATATTTT | CATLGWGSGNTIYF
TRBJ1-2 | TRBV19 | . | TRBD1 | TGTGCCAGTTCAAGCCGGGACAGAGCTAACTATGGCTACACCTTC | CASSSRDRANYGYTF
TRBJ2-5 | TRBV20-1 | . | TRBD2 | TGCAGTGCTAGAGTCGGGGGGGCCGGGGAGACCCAGTACTTC | CSARVGGAGETQYF
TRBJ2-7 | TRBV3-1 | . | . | TGTGCCAGCAGCCGTAGCGGCAAGGTGGCCTACGAGCAGTACTTC | CASSRSGKVAYEQYF
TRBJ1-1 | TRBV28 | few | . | TGTGCCAGCAGTTCATCGGCGGTGAACACTGAAGCTTTCTTT | CASSSSAVNTEAFF
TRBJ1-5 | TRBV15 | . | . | TGTGCCACCAGCAGACCTAGCGGTAGGGGCTATAGCAATCAGCCCCAGCATTTT | CATSRPSGRGYSNQPQHF
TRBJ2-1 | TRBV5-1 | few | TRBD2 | TGCGCCAGCAGCTGGGGGCGGTCTAGCGGGAGCGATGAGCAGTTCTTC | CASSWGRSSGSDEQFF
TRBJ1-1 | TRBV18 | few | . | TGTGCCAGCTCACCGGGACTTGACACTGAAGCTTTCTTT | CASSPGLDTEAFF